This entry is about one T cell receptor beta chain. Its antigen is not identified. CDR3 length equals 15 residues. Looked up from germline, CDR1 is MNHEY and CDR2 is SMNVEV (reference sequence). Trimming stripped 2 bases from V and 3 bases from J, with 11 bases between. The sample belongs to a study of OX40 agonist ivuxolimab in advanced cancers. At the level of the study: Ivuxolimab, an antibody acting as an agonist of OX40 (CD134), was used to treat patients. Past anti-PD-1, anti-PD-L1 or anti-CTLA-4 therapy was accepted, and roughly 42% had received some. Study results and limitations: On average, CD8+ T cells showed a greater number of expanded clones than CD4+.

The table came from immunoSEQ multiplex PCR; TCRdb's copy has only in-frame clones and leaves some out. The sample yields tens of thousands of clones, around 94% seen once. The TCR originated in an adult with an advanced solid tumor such as melanoma, head and neck, liver or kidney cancer. The source material was CD4+ or CD8+ T cells sorted from blood, sampled in a trial of the OX40 agonist ivuxolimab. The rearrangement links TRBV27 to TRBJ2-1; D is tentatively TRBD1 or TRBD2 (6 bases each). CDR3 amino acids: CASSLGRGGYNEQFF. In DNA form, the CDR3 reads TGTGCCAGCAGTTTAGGCAGGGGAGGCTACAATGAGCAGTTCTTC.